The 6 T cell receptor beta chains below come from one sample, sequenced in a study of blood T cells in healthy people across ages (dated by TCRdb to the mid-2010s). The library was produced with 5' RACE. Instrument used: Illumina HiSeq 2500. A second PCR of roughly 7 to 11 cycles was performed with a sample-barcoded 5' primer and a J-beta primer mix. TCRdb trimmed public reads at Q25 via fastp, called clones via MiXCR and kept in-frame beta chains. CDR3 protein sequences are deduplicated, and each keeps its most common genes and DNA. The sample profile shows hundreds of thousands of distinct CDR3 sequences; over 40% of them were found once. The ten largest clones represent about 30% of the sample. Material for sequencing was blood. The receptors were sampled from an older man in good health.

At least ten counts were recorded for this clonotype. The CDR3: CASSPGGLAAVSYEQYF. DNA of the CDR3: TGTGCCAGCAGCCCAGGGGGACTAGCGGCCGTCTCCTACGAGCAGTACTTC. This chain connects TRBV7-2 to TRBJ2-7; 11 bases fit TRBD2. The CDR3 covers 17 residues. V was clipped by 5 bases and J by 0 bases; unmatched bases: 9. Germline V gene data show CDR1 as SGHTA and CDR2 as FQGNSA.

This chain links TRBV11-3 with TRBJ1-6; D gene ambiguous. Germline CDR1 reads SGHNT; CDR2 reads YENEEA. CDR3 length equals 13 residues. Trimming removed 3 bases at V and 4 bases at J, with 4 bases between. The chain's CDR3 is CASSFGYNSPLHF. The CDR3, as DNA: TGTGCCAGCAGCTTTGGGTATAATTCACCCCTCCACTTT.

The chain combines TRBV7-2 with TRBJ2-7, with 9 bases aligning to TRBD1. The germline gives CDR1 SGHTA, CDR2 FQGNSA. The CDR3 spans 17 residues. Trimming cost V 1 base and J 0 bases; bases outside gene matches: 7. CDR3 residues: CASSLVPGQGGSYEQYF. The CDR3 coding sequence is TGTGCCAGCAGCTTAGTCCCGGGACAGGGAGGCTCCTACGAGCAGTACTTC.

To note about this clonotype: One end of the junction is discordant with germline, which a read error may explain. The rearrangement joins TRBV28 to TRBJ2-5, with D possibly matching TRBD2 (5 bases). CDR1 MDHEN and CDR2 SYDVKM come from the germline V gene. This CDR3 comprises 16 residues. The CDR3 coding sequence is TGTGCCAGCAGTTTCCCCCGTGGTCCTGGATGGGAGACCCGGTACTTC. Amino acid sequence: CASSFPRGPGWETRYF. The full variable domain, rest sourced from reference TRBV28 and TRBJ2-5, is DVKVTQSSRYLVKRTGEKVFLECVQDMDHENMFWYRQDPGLGLRLIYFSYDVKMKEKGDIPEGYSVSREKKERFSLILESASTNQTSMYLCASSFPRGPGWETRYFGPGTRLLVL.

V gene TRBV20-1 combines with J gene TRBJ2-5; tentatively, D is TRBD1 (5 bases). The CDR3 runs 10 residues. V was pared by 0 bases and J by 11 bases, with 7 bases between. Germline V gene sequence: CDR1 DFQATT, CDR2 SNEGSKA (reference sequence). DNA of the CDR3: TGCAGTGCTAGAGAACAGGAGCAGTACTTC. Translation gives CSAREQEQYF.

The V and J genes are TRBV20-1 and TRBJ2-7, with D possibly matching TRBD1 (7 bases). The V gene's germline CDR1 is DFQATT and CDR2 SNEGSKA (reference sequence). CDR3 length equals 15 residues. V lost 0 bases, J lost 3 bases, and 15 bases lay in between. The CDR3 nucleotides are TGCAGTGCTAGAGAGGAGGGGGCAATAAACTACGAGCAGTACTTC. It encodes CSAREEGAINYEQYF.